One sample yielded the 27 T cell receptor beta chains listed below, sequenced in a study of T cell responses to AZD1222 COVID-19 vaccine. Assay used: immunoSEQ multiplex PCR; TCRdb lists only in-frame clones, some missing. The table includes 150,000 or so clones, roughly nine tenths detected once. The sequencing used peripheral blood, collected 28 days after the second AZD1222 dose. All receptors come from an adult who received the AZD1222 COVID-19 vaccine.

The chain recombines TRBV5-4 with TRBJ2-2, with 8 bases identical to TRBD2. The CDR3 is made up of 17 amino acids. Germline V gives CDR1 SGHNT, CDR2 YYREEE (reference sequence). V was clipped by 2 bases and J by 0 bases; unmatched bases: 6. The CDR3: CASSFDPGLANTGELFF. The CDR3 region has the DNA TGTGCCAGCAGCTTTGACCCGGGACTAGCGAACACCGGGGAGCTGTTTTTT.

The chain employs TRBV7-2 and TRBJ1-2; D remains unclear. The CDR3 sequence is 15 residues long. Germline CDR1 and CDR2: SGHTA and FQGNSA. The V end was cut by 1 base, the J end by 0 bases, with 9 bases between. The CDR3 protein is CASSLGGGTNYGYTF. In DNA, the CDR3 is TGTGCCAGCAGCTTAGGTGGCGGAACTAACTATGGCTACACCTTC.

Comments on this clone: Additional DNA sequences in this sample encode the identical CDR3. This rearrangement joins TRBV6-5 to TRBJ2-3, with TRBD2 matching over 7 bases. Germline-derived CDR1 and CDR2 are MNHEY and SVGAGI. The V segment lost 2 bases and the J segment 1 base; nucleotides outside the gene matches: 0. This CDR3 contains 14 residues. CDR3 amino acids: CASSYGGGTDTQYF. CDR3 nucleotides: TGTGCCAGCAGTTACGGGGGGGGCACAGATACGCAGTATTTT.

The chain carries TRBV7-9 and TRBJ1-6, with 8 positions matching TRBD1. Germline V gives CDR1 SEHNR, CDR2 FQNEAQ (reference sequence). The CDR3 is 14 residues long. V was pared by 1 base and J by 15 bases, with 8 bases of the junction left unmatched. CDR3 DNA sequence: TGTGCCAGCAGCTTAGACAGGGGGGAAAGTAGCCTCCACTTT. This translates into CASSLDRGESSLHF.

The chain has TRBV4-2 and TRBJ1-2; D might be TRBD1 (6 bases). CDR1 is LGHNA and CDR2 is YNFKEQ in the germline V gene. The CDR3 covers 15 residues. The germline V and J ends were trimmed by 3 bases and 4 bases, with 15 bases remaining between them. CDR3 protein: CASSQAGGQTYGYTF. Here the CDR3 DNA reads TGTGCCAGCAGCCAGGCCGGAGGACAGACCTATGGCTACACCTTC.

For this clone: Germline and junction disagree at one end, which may indicate a read error. The chain carries TRBV7-7 and TRBJ2-1; no firm D call. The V gene's germline CDR1 is SSHAT and CDR2 FNYEAQ (reference sequence). The CDR3 covers 16 residues. The CDR3 DNA follows: TGTGCTAGCAGCCCCGCTCCACTCGGTACCTACAATGAGCAGTTCTTC. Its translation: CASSPAPLGTYNEQFF.

The J gene is TRBJ2-3, the V gene TRBV11-3; D might be TRBD1 or TRBD2, each matching 6 bases. V dropped 5 bases and J dropped 4 bases, with 16 bases sitting between them. The CDR3 is made up of 15 amino acids. Per the germline V gene, CDR1 is SGHNT and CDR2 is YENEEA. This chain's CDR3 is CASSRGVRTADTQYF. The CDR3 bases are TGTGCCAGCAGCAGGGGGGTACGCACGGCAGATACGCAGTATTTT.

V and J are TRBV2 and TRBJ1-6, with D unclear. Trimming stripped 3 bases from V and 8 bases from J, with 5 bases between. In germline, CDR1 is SNHLY, CDR2 FYNNEI. The CDR3 is 12 residues long. The CDR3 sequence: CASSDDYSPLHF. CDR3 nucleotides: TGTGCCAGCAGTGATGACTATTCACCCCTCCACTTT.

The chain is built from TRBV29-1 and TRBJ1-2; no firm D call. CDR3 length: 11 amino acids. CDR1 is SQVTM, CDR2 ANQGSEA, per germline. Trimming removed 2 bases at V and 8 bases at J, with 9 bases between. The DNA for the CDR3 is TGCAGCGTTGAATTTCATCTCGGCTACACCTTC. Protein sequence: CSVEFHLGYTF.

This clone was picked up a small number of times. The DNA is omitted, as the CDR3 cannot be located on it reliably, and the CDR3 follows TCRdb's listing. This sequence joins TRBV27 and TRBJ2-2; the table names TRBD2, a call not compared with the DNA. Counting both end residues, the CDR3 totals 13 amino acids. From germline, CDR1 is MNHEY and CDR2 SMNVEV (reference sequence). The CDR3 region is CASSLRRAGELFF.

The gene calls are TRBV6-1 and TRBJ2-3, with D perhaps being TRBD1 or TRBD2 (5 bases each). Per the germline V gene, CDR1 is MNHNS and CDR2 is SASEGT. CDR3 size: 17 residues. Trimming removed 6 bases from V and 1 base from J, with 20 bases in between. The CDR3 coding sequence is TGTGCCAGCAGGGAACGGGGCAACCCCTGGGGCACAGATACGCAGTATTTT. Amino acids: CASRERGNPWGTDTQYF.

This chain joins TRBV19 and TRBJ2-5; D possibly corresponds to TRBD2 (6 bases). The CDR3 has 16 amino acids. The V gene lost 7 bases and the J gene lost 4 bases, with 22 bases spanning the gap. Germline loops: CDR1 LNHDA, CDR2 SQIVND (reference sequence). In DNA form, the CDR3 reads TGTGCCAGTACTGCGCAGGCTAGCGATTGGGGAGAGACCCAGTACTTC. As protein: CASTAQASDWGETQYF. Full variable domain (remainder filled in from reference TRBV19 and TRBJ2-5): DGGITQSPKYLFRKEGQNVTLSCEQNLNHDAMYWYRQDPGQGLRLIYYSQIVNDFQKGDIAEGYSVSREKKESFPLTVTSAQKNPTAFYLCASTAQASDWGETQYFGPGTRLLVL.

The rearrangement joins TRBV6-5 to TRBJ2-5; 9 nucleotides match TRBD2. Trimming cost V 7 bases and J 4 bases; bases outside gene matches: 7. The CDR3 is made up of 14 amino acids. Germline V gene lookup returns CDR1 MNHEY and CDR2 SVGAGI. CDR3 DNA: TGTGCCAGCACCTTAGCGGGGGAGGGAGAGACCCAGTACTTC. This codes for CASTLAGEGETQYF.

V is TRBV5-1 and J is TRBJ2-2; D gene ambiguous. With 0 bases removed from V and 0 bases from J, the gap between germline ends came to 12 bases. Germline V CDR1 and CDR2: SGHRS, YFSETQ. The CDR3 consists of 17 residues. The CDR3 protein is CASSLGLIPANTGELFF. CDR3 in DNA: TGCGCCAGCAGCTTGGGGCTGATACCCGCGAACACCGGGGAGCTGTTTTTT.

The chain is built from TRBV5-6 and TRBJ2-7; D not certain. Trimming removed 0 bases from V and 1 base from J, with 11 bases in between. The V gene's germline CDR1 is SGHDT and CDR2 YYEEEE. The CDR3 is made up of 15 amino acids. The CDR3 loop reads CASSLDNGFSYEQYF. CDR3 DNA sequence: TGTGCCAGCAGCTTGGATAATGGGTTTTCCTACGAGCAGTACTTC.

This rearrangement joins TRBV20-1 to TRBJ1-2; weak D call: TRBD1 (6 bases). This CDR3 is built from 13 residues. With 3 bases removed from V and 3 bases from J, the gap between germline ends came to 11 bases. CDR1 and CDR2 (germline): DFQATT, SNEGSKA (reference sequence). The CDR3, as DNA: TGCAGTGCTAGTCAGGGGTTGGACTATGGCTACACCTTC. It is translated as CSASQGLDYGYTF.

This sequence joins TRBV7-9 and TRBJ2-1; TRBD2 matches 8 bases. Germline CDR1 and CDR2: SEHNR and FQNEAQ (reference sequence). The CDR3 length is 15 residues. J was trimmed by 2 bases and V by 7 bases; bases with no gene match: 7. For the CDR3, the DNA is TGTGCCAGCATCAGTAGCGGGGTCCCCTACAATGAGCAGTTCTTC. It yields the protein CASISSGVPYNEQFF. Complete variable domain (other parts from reference TRBV7-9 and TRBJ2-1): DTGVSQNPRHKITKRGQNVTFRCDPISEHNRLYWYRQTLGQGPEFLTYFQNEAQLEKSRLLSDRFSAERPKGSFSTLEIQRTEQGDSAMYLCASISSGVPYNEQFFGPGTRLTVL.

The J gene is TRBJ1-1, the V gene TRBV15; 7 bases agree with TRBD1. V trimming: 3 bases; J trimming: 1 base; junction bases outside the gene matches: 2. The CDR3 spans 14 residues. Germline values: CDR1 LNHNV, CDR2 YYDKDF (reference sequence). The CDR3 is CATSRNRGNTEAFF. The CDR3 DNA reads TGTGCCACCAGCAGGAACAGGGGGAACACTGAAGCTTTCTTT.

J is TRBJ1-1 and V is TRBV12-3 or TRBV12-4; D call uncertain. The CDR3 runs 11 residues. V dropped 1 base and J dropped 9 bases, with 6 bases sitting between them. CDR3 region: CASSLGHQAFF. The CDR3 DNA reads as TGTGCCAGCAGTTTAGGACACCAAGCTTTCTTT.

The chain links TRBV3-1 (or the pseudogene TRBV3-2) to TRBJ2-3, with 9 positions matching TRBD2. J was trimmed by 2 bases and V by 5 bases; bases with no gene match: 8. The CDR3 is 16 residues long. Germline V CDR1 and CDR2: LGHDT, YNNKEL (reference sequence). The CDR3 sequence: CASSSPSGVNTDTQYF. The DNA for the CDR3 is TGTGCCAGCAGCTCCCCTAGCGGGGTAAACACAGATACGCAGTATTTT.

This clone has a single count. Here the CDR3 reads CASSDEGQGAGYTF. The CDR3 DNA follows: TGTGCCAGCAGTGATGAGGGACAGGGGGCTGGCTACACCTTC. The V gene is TRBV2, the J gene TRBJ1-2; 12 positions agree with TRBD1. CDR1 is SNHLY and CDR2 is FYNNEI in the germline V gene. The CDR3 length is 14 residues. J was trimmed by 7 bases and V by 3 bases; bases with no gene match: 3.

The rearrangement joins TRBV11-2 to TRBJ1-1; 7 positions agree with TRBD1. V lost 5 bases and J lost 5; bases outside the gene matches: 11. Germline V CDR1 and CDR2: SGHAT, FQNNGV. The CDR3 is 15 amino acids. In DNA form, the CDR3 reads TGTGCCAGCAGCGACAGGGTTTGGAAAACAACTGAAGCTTTCTTT. It yields the protein CASSDRVWKTTEAFF.

CDR3 region: CASSPLSDYGYTF. CDR3 sequence (DNA): TGTGCCAGCAGCCCCCTTAGTGACTATGGCTACACCTTC. The chain recombines TRBV27 with TRBJ1-2, with D uncertain. Per germline, CDR1 MNHEY and CDR2 SMNVEV (reference sequence). The CDR3 totals 13 residues. V shed 6 bases and J shed 3 bases, with 11 bases lying between them.

J is TRBJ1-2 and V is TRBV30; tentative D call: TRBD1 (6 bases). V was shortened by 2 bases and J by 7 bases, with 11 bases between the two germline ends. Germline values: CDR1 GTSNPN, CDR2 SVGIG (reference sequence). CDR3 length: 12 amino acids. The CDR3 region has the DNA TGTGCCTGGAGTAGGACAGAAGGTGGCTACACCTTC. As protein: CAWSRTEGGYTF.

The V call is TRBV7-6, the J call TRBJ2-3; 9 bases fit TRBD2. Germline CDR1 SGHVS, CDR2 FNYEAQ. This CDR3 comprises 17 residues. The V and J ends lost 5 bases and 3 bases, in that order; junction bases with no gene match: 12. In DNA form, the CDR3 reads TGTGCCAGCAGCCCGCGGAAAGCGGGGGGCCCAACAGATACGCAGTATTTT. Its protein is CASSPRKAGGPTDTQYF.

The chain combines TRBV7-2 with TRBJ1-3, with D tentatively TRBD1 (5 bases). Trimming took 2 bases from V and 0 from J, leaving 11 bases between them. This CDR3 region has 16 residues. Germline assignment: CDR1 SGHTA and CDR2 FQGNSA. The CDR3 DNA is TGTGCCAGCAGCTTACCAGGGTCTGTCTCTGGAAACACCATATATTTT. This codes for CASSLPGSVSGNTIYF.

This clone showed up just once. The chain links TRBV27 to TRBJ1-5; no clear D. The CDR3 has 12 residues. V was trimmed by 3 bases and J by 3 bases, leaving 3 bases between them. CDR1 is MNHEY and CDR2 is SMNVEV in the germline V gene (reference sequence). This chain's CDR3 is CASSFLNQPQHF. CDR3 DNA: TGTGCCAGCAGTTTCCTCAATCAGCCCCAGCATTTT.